The 9 T cell receptor beta chains given below trace back to one sample, sequenced in a study of T cell responses to AZD1222 COVID-19 vaccine. The data were produced by immunoSEQ multiplex PCR, yet TCRdb's version contains in-frame clones alone and is incomplete. The table includes 75,000 to 90,000 clones, more than 90% detected once. The sample here was peripheral blood, taken 28 days after the second AZD1222 dose. These receptor sequences come from an adult who received the AZD1222 COVID-19 vaccine.

The genes are TRBV18 and TRBJ2-3; TRBD1 or TRBD2 may be the D gene (5 bases each). Trimming left V 0 bases short and J 0 bases short, with 10 bases between. CDR3 length: 16 residues. CDR1 is KGHSH and CDR2 is LQKENI in the germline V gene. CDR3 nucleotides: TGTGCCAGCTCACCACCGGGGACGGCTAGCACAGATACGCAGTATTTT. Protein product: CASSPPGTASTDTQYF.

The rearrangement uses TRBV19 and TRBJ1-5; TRBD1 matches 9 bases. V gave up 3 bases and J gave up 6 bases; unmatched junction bases: 6. The CDR3 is 15 amino acids. Germline values: CDR1 LNHDA, CDR2 SQIVND (reference sequence). The CDR3 spells CASSMGQGRIQPQHF. CDR3 sequence (DNA): TGTGCCAGTAGTATGGGACAGGGAAGGATTCAGCCCCAGCATTTT.

The rearrangement uses TRBV27 and TRBJ1-5; D perhaps matches TRBD1 (5 bases). Per the germline V gene, CDR1 is MNHEY and CDR2 is SMNVEV (reference sequence). Deletions cut 3 bases from V and 0 bases from J, with 9 bases between. The CDR3 is made up of 15 amino acids. CDR3 bases: TGTGCCAGCAGTTTGACAGAATATAGCAATCAGCCCCAGCATTTT. Translating gives CASSLTEYSNQPQHF.

V usage is TRBV28 and J usage is TRBJ1-1; D is ambiguous. The germline V gene encodes CDR1 MDHEN and CDR2 SYDVKM. Deletions cut 6 bases from V and 0 bases from J, with 11 bases between. The CDR3 runs 14 residues. DNA of the CDR3: TGTGCCAGCAGCCCCGTGGGTATGAACACTGAAGCTTTCTTT. This translates into CASSPVGMNTEAFF.

The chain links TRBV7-3 to TRBJ2-1, with a tentative D call TRBD2 (6 bases). The CDR3 extends over 15 amino acids. Trimming cost V 5 bases and J 4 bases, with 15 bases left between them. CDR1 is SGHTA, CDR2 FQGTGA, per germline. Written as DNA, the CDR3 is TGTGCCAGCAGCCCGGAGGGCGGACCTTACAATGAGCAGTTCTTC. This gives the protein CASSPEGGPYNEQFF.

This clone was seen once. The chain has TRBV7-8 and TRBJ2-1; tentative D call: TRBD2 (6 bases). Germline CDR1 and CDR2: SGHVS and FQNEAQ. The CDR3 is 12 amino acids. Trimming took 2 bases from V and 10 from J, leaving 9 bases between them. The CDR3 loop reads CASSLRAGEQFF. The CDR3 DNA is TGTGCCAGCAGCTTAAGGGCGGGGGAGCAGTTCTTC.

The genes are TRBV5-6 and TRBJ2-3; D is uncertain. The V gene's germline CDR1 is SGHDT and CDR2 YYEEEE. The germline V and J ends were trimmed by 5 bases and 7 bases, with 23 bases remaining between them. The CDR3 has 16 residues. DNA of the CDR3: TGTGCCAGCAGTCGCAAGGGTGAACTATCCAAATATACGCAGTATTTT. Its protein product is CASSRKGELSKYTQYF. Complete variable domain (other parts from reference TRBV5-6 and TRBJ2-3): DAGVTQSPTHLIKTRGQQVTLRCSPKSGHDTVSWYQQALGQGPQFIFQYYEEEERQRGNFPDRFSGHQFPNYSSELNVNALLLGDSALYLCASSRKGELSKYTQYFGPGTRLTVL.

The chain has TRBV5-1 and TRBJ1-5, with no clear D. The germline V gene has CDR1 SGHRS and CDR2 YFSETQ. V was cut by 1 base and J by 2 bases, with 10 bases left in between. This CDR3 has 15 residues. This CDR3 is CASSLYSDGNQPQHF. The CDR3 DNA follows: TGCGCCAGCAGCTTGTACTCGGATGGCAATCAGCCCCAGCATTTT.

V gene TRBV30 combines with J gene TRBJ2-5, with D perhaps TRBD2 (5 bases). The germline V and J ends were trimmed by 5 bases and 3 bases, with 10 bases remaining between them. There are 12 residues in the CDR3. Germline lookup yields CDR1 GTSNPN and CDR2 SVGIG (reference sequence). The CDR3 protein is CAWSPGEETQYF. The CDR3 DNA reads as TGTGCCTGGTCTCCCGGGGAAGAGACCCAGTACTTC.